A single sample gave rise to the 10 T cell receptor beta chains below, sequenced in a study of identical twins. TCRdb reanalysed the 5' RACE reads using MiXCR and keeps one entry per CDR3 protein. The sample contains about 690,000 distinct CDR3 sequences, 6% to 6.5% of which appear only once. The specimen was naive T cells sorted from blood. The receptors derive from a man aged 18-30 years in good health.

This clonotype showed up just a few times. The genes are TRBV13 and TRBJ1-4; perhaps TRBD1 as D (6 bases). Trimming stripped 1 base from V and 4 bases from J, with 16 bases between. Germline-derived CDR1 and CDR2 are PRHDT and FYEKMQ (reference sequence). The CDR3 is made up of 17 amino acids. CDR3: CASSLARRGQVNEKLFF. The CDR3 DNA follows: TGTGCCAGCAGCTTAGCCCGACGGGGACAAGTTAATGAAAAACTGTTTTTT.

This clonotype was recorded many times. This sequence joins TRBV6-1 and TRBJ2-3; D perhaps matches TRBD1 (6 bases). V was clipped by 5 bases and J by 4 bases, with 10 bases between them. Looked up from germline, CDR1 is MNHNS and CDR2 is SASEGT. The CDR3 length is 13 residues. In DNA form, the CDR3 reads TGTGCCAGCAGTAATGGACAGCCAGATACGCAGTATTTT. It translates to CASSNGQPDTQYF.

This clonotype showed up just a few times. The CDR3 is CASSLRDRGPGSPLHF. DNA for the CDR3: TGTGCCAGCAGCCTCCGGGACAGGGGCCCGGGTTCACCCCTCCACTTT. The chain carries TRBV12-3 or TRBV12-4 and TRBJ1-6, with 10 bases aligning to TRBD1. J gave up 9 bases and V 6 bases, and 11 bases lay outside the gene matches. The CDR3 contains 16 residues.

The rearrangement links TRBV7-3 to TRBJ2-1; D unresolved. CDR3 length: 15 residues. Trimming stripped 4 bases from V and 4 bases from J, with 14 bases between. CDR1 and CDR2 (germline): SGHTA, FQGTGA. CDR3 amino acids: CASSYSGTDYNEQFF. CDR3 nucleotide sequence: TGTGCCAGCAGCTACTCCGGTACTGATTACAATGAGCAGTTCTTC.

The genes are TRBV6-1 and TRBJ1-5; D may be TRBD1 (5 bases). The CDR3 is 15 residues long. Germline CDR1 reads MNHNS; CDR2 reads SASEGT. V lost 9 bases and J 5 bases, leaving 20 bases between the germline ends. For the CDR3, the DNA is TGTGCCAGTGGAAGCAGGGCTAGTCCTGATCAGCCCCAGCATTTT. It is translated as CASGSRASPDQPQHF.

This clonotype showed up just a few times. The rearrangement links TRBV3-1 to TRBJ1-1; D ambiguous. The ends were cut back, 3 bases at V and 8 bases at J, with 13 bases in the middle. Germline V gene lookup returns CDR1 LGHDT and CDR2 YNNKEL (reference sequence). This CDR3 comprises 13 residues. The CDR3 protein is CASSHLGPREAFF. CDR3 coding DNA: TGTGCCAGCAGCCACTTAGGACCGCGGGAAGCTTTCTTT.

This clonotype came up many times. V and J are TRBV9 and TRBJ2-3, with 10 bases fitting TRBD1. With 2 bases clipped from V and 4 bases from J, the junction kept 1 base outside the gene matches. CDR3 length: 14 amino acids. The V gene's germline CDR1 is SGDLS and CDR2 YYNGEE. In DNA, the CDR3 is TGTGCCAGCAGCGTCGGACAGGGGGCAGATACGCAGTATTTT. Translated: CASSVGQGADTQYF. Full variable domain (outside the CDR3, taken from reference TRBV9 and TRBJ2-3): DSGVTQTPKHLITATGQRVTLRCSPRSGDLSVYWYQQSLDQGLQFLIQYYNGEERAKGNILERFSAQQFPDLHSELNLSSLELGDSALYFCASSVGQGADTQYFGPGTRLTVL.

This clonotype was recorded at least ten times. This chain uses TRBV10-3 with TRBJ2-7; perhaps D is TRBD1 or TRBD2 (5 bases each). Trimming stripped 4 bases from V and 0 bases from J, with 7 bases between. The germline gives CDR1 ENHRY, CDR2 SYGVKD. The CDR3 spans 13 residues. This CDR3 is CAISGGDSYEQYV. CDR3 DNA sequence: TGTGCCATCAGTGGAGGGGACTCCTACGAGCAGTACGTC.

This clonotype was detected ten times or more. The chain joins TRBV3-1 to TRBJ1-1; weak D call: TRBD1 (5 bases). This CDR3 region has 15 residues. Germline assignment: CDR1 LGHDT and CDR2 YNNKEL (reference sequence). Trimming shortened V by 4 bases and J by 1 base, and 13 bases separated the two germline ends. In DNA, the CDR3 is TGTGCCAGCAGCCCTACCGGGACTTCGAACACTGAAGCTTTCTTT. Protein: CASSPTGTSNTEAFF.

The chain has TRBV11-2 and TRBJ2-6, with D possibly matching TRBD1 (5 bases). This CDR3 has 18 residues. V dropped 1 base and J dropped 2 bases, with 15 bases sitting between them. Germline V gene sequence: CDR1 SGHAT, CDR2 FQNNGV. The CDR3 nucleotides are TGTGCCAGCAGCTTAGTCCAGGGATATGGTACTGGGGCCAACGTCCTGACTTTC. Amino acids: CASSLVQGYGTGANVLTF.